This T cell receptor (beta chain) comes out of a study of T cell changes during pregnancy in multiple sclerosis. V lost 5 bases and J 4 bases, leaving 15 bases between the germline ends. There are 15 residues in the CDR3. Germline V gene lookup returns CDR1 SGHAT and CDR2 FQDESV (reference sequence). Sequenced by immunoSEQ multiplex PCR; TCRdb stores in-frame clones only, minus some. The repertoire holds tens of thousands of clones, with about 90% as singletons. The sample was CD4+ T cells from peripheral blood mononuclear cells, taken after pregnancy. J is TRBJ2-1 and V is TRBV11-1, with a weak D call TRBD2 (5 bases). This receptor was obtained from a female donor with multiple sclerosis, enrolled in a pregnancy study. The CDR3 DNA sequence: TGTGCCAGCAGCCTCTGGGAGAAATCATACAATGAGCAGTTCTTC. Translation: CASSLWEKSYNEQFF. Based on the CDR3 plus reference TRBV11-1 and TRBJ2-1, the full variable domain is EAEVAQSPRYKITEKSQAVAFWCDPISGHATLYWYRQILGQGPELLVQFQDESVVDDSQLPKDRFSAERLKGVDSTLKIQPAELGDSAMYLCASSLWEKSYNEQFFGPGTRLTVL.